This passage covers 4 T cell receptor beta chains from one sample sequenced in a study of cytomegalovirus exposure and HLA in healthy donors. PCR amplification relied on 60 Vbeta primers (plus 13 Jbeta primers). Sequenced by immunoSEQ multiplex PCR; TCRdb stores in-frame clones only, minus some. Here the sample spans 180,000 or so clones, 60% to 80% being singletons. The sample comprised PBMCs. These receptors came from a man in his forties or fifties in good health and CMV-seropositive.

This clone was found a few times. This rearrangement joins TRBV7-2 to TRBJ1-1; weak D call: TRBD1 (5 bases). The germline V gene has CDR1 SGHTA and CDR2 FQGNSA. The V end was cut by 0 bases, the J end by 11 bases, with 13 bases between. CDR3 length equals 13 residues. CDR3 bases: TGTGCCAGCAGCTTAGCGACAGCTACCAGGGCTTTCTTT. This translates into CASSLATATRAFF.

The rearrangement links TRBV5-1 to TRBJ2-2; maybe TRBD1 (5 bases). Germline values: CDR1 SGHRS, CDR2 YFSETQ. This CDR3 region has 16 residues. V was clipped by 1 base and J by 0 bases, with 10 bases between them. CDR3 sequence: CASSLTGSTNTGELFF. CDR3 bases: TGCGCCAGCAGCTTGACAGGTAGTACGAACACCGGGGAGCTGTTTTTT.

This chain links TRBV4-1 with TRBJ1-4, with 8 bases that match TRBD1. Trimming cost V 5 bases and J 6 bases; bases outside gene matches: 8. This CDR3 has 15 amino acids. Germline loops: CDR1 MGHRA, CDR2 YSYEKL. CDR3: CASSELDRGHEKLFF. As DNA, the CDR3 is TGCGCCAGCAGCGAGCTCGACAGGGGACATGAAAAACTGTTTTTT.

The rearrangement joins TRBV5-5 to TRBJ1-5; a possible D gene is TRBD1 (5 bases). The length of the CDR3 is 15 residues. The V gene lost 2 bases and the J gene lost 2 bases, with 11 bases spanning the gap. Per germline, CDR1 SGHKS and CDR2 YYEKEE (reference sequence). CDR3 protein: CASSLPGIGNQPQHF. In DNA, the CDR3 is TGTGCCAGCAGCTTACCAGGGATCGGCAATCAGCCCCAGCATTTT.